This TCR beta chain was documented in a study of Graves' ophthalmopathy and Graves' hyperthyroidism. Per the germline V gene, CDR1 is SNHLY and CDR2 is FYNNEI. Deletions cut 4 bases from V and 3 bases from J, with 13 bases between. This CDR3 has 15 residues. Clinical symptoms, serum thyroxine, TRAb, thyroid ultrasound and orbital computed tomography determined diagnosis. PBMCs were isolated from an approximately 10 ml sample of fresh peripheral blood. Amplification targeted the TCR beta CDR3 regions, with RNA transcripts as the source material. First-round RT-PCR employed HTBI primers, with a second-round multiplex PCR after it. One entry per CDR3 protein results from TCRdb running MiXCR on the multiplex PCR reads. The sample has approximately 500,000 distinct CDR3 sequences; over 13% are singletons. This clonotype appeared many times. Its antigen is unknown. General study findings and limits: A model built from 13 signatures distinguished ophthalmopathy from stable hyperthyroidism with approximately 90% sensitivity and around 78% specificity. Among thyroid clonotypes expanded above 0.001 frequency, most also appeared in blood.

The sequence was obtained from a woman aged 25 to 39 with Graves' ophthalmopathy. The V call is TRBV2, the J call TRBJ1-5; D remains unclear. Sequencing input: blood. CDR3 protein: CASSARTVNNQPQHF. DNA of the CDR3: TGTGCCAGCAGTGCCCGGACGGTGAACAATCAGCCCCAGCATTTT.